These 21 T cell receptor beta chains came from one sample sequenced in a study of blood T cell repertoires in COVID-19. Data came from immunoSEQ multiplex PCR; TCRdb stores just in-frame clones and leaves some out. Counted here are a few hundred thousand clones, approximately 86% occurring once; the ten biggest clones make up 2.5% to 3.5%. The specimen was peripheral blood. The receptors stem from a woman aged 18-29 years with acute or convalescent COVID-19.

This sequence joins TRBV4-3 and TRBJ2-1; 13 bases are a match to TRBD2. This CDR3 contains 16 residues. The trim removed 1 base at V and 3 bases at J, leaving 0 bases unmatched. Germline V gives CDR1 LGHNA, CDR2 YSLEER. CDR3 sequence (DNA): TGCGCCAGCAGCCAAGGGACTAGCGGGGGCTACAATGAGCAGTTCTTC. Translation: CASSQGTSGGYNEQFF.

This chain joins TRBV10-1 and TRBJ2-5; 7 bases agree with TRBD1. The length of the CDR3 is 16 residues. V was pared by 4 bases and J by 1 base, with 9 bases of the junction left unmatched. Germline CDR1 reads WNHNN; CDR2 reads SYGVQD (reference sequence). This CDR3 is CASSVGRTGLQETQYF. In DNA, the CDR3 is TGCGCCAGCAGTGTAGGCCGGACAGGACTCCAAGAGACCCAGTACTTC.

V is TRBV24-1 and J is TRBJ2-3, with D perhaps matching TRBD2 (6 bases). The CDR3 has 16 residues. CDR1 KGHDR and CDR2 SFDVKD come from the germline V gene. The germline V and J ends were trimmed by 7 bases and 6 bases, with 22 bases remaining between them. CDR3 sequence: CATSRGMALNSDTQYF. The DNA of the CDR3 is TGTGCCACCAGCCGGGGGATGGCGCTTAACTCGGATACGCAGTATTTT.

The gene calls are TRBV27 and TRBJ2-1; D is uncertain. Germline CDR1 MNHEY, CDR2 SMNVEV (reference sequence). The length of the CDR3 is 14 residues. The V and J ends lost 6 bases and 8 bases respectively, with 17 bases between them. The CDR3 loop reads CASSLGDTRHEQFF. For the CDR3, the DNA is TGTGCCAGCAGCCTCGGTGACACCCGCCATGAGCAGTTCTTC.

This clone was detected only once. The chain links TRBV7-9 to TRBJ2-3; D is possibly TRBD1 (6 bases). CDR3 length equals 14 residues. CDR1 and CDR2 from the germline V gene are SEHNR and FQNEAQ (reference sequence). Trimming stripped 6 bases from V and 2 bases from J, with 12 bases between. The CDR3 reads CASRLPGATDTQYF. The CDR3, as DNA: TGTGCCAGCAGGCTGCCAGGGGCCACAGATACGCAGTATTTT.

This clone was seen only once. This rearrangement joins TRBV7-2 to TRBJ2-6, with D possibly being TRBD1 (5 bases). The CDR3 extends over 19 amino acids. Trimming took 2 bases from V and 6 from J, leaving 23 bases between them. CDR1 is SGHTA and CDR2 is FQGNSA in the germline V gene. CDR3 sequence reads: CASSLSGSRFSGAANVLTF. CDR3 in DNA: TGTGCCAGCAGCTTATCGGGCTCACGCTTCTCTGGGGCGGCCAACGTCCTGACTTTC.

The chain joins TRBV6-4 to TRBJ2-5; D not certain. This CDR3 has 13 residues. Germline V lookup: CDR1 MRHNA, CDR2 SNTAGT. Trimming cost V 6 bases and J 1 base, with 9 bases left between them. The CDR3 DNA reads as TGTGCCAGCAGCCAGGAACCCCAAGAGACCCAGTACTTC. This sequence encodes CASSQEPQETQYF.

CDR3 DNA: TGTGCCAGCAGCAAGGGACAGGCCCGAAGCACCGGGGAGCTGTTTTTT. Translating it yields CASSKGQARSTGELFF. This chain connects TRBV21-1 to TRBJ2-2; TRBD1, the D gene given by the table, was not confirmed from the DNA. TRBV21-1 is an annotated pseudogene. The CDR3 length is 16 residues.

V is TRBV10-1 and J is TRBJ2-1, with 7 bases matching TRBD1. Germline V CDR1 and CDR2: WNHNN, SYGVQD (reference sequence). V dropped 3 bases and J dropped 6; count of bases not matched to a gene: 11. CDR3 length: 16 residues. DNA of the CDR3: TGCGCCAGCAGTGACCCCCGGGACAGAGAAATCAATGAGCAGTTCTTC. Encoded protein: CASSDPRDREINEQFF.

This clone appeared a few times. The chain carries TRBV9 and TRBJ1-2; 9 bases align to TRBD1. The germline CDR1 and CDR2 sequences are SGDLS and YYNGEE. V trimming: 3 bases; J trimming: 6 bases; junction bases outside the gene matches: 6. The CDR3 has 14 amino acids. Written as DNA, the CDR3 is TGTGCCAGCAGCGAGAGGGGACAGGGCCATGGCTACACCTTC. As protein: CASSERGQGHGYTF.

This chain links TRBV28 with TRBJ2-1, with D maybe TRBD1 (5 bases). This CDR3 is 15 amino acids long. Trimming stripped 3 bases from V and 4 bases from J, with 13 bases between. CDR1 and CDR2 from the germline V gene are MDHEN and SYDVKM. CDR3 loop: CASSFVGGQYNEQFF. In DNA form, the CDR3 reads TGTGCCAGCAGTTTTGTTGGCGGACAATACAATGAGCAGTTCTTC.

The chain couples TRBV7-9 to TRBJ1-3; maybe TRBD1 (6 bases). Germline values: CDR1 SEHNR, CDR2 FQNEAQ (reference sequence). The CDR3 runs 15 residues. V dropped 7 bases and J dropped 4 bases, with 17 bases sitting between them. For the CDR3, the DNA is TGTGCCAGCACCACGCACAGGGCCATGGGAAACACCATATATTTT. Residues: CASTTHRAMGNTIYF. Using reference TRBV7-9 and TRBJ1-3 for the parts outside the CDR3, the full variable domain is DTGVSQNPRHKITKRGQNVTFRCDPISEHNRLYWYRQTLGQGPEFLTYFQNEAQLEKSRLLSDRFSAERPKGSFSTLEIQRTEQGDSAMYLCASTTHRAMGNTIYFGEGSWLTVV.

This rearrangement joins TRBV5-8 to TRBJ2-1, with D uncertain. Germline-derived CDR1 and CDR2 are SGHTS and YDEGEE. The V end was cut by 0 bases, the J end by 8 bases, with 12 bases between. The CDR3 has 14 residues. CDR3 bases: TGTGCCAGCAGCTTGGGCTCCCTAGGCGATGAGCAGTTCTTC. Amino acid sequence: CASSLGSLGDEQFF.

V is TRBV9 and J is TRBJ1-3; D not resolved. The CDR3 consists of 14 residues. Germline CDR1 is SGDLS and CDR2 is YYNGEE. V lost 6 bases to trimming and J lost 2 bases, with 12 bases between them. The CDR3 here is CASTTGLAGNTIYF. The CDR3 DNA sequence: TGTGCCAGCACCACGGGGTTGGCTGGAAACACCATATATTTT.

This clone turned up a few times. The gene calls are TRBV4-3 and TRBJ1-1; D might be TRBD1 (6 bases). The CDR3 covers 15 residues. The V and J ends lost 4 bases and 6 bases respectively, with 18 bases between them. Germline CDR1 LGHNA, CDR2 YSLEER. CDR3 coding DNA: TGCGCCAGCAGCCGAGATCCAACCTGGGGGCCTGAAGCTTTCTTT. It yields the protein CASSRDPTWGPEAFF.

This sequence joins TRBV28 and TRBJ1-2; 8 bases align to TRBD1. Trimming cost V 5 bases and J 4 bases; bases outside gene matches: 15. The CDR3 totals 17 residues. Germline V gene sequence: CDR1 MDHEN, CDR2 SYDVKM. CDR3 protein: CASSPPEDREPIYGYTF. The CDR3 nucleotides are TGTGCCAGCAGTCCCCCCGAGGACAGGGAACCCATCTATGGCTACACCTTC.

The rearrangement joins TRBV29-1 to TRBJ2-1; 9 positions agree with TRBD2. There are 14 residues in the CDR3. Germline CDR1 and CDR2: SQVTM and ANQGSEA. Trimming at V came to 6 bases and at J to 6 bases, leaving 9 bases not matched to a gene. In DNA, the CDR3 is TGCAGCGTCCCAGGGACTAGCAATTCCAATGAGCAGTTCTTC. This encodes CSVPGTSNSNEQFF.

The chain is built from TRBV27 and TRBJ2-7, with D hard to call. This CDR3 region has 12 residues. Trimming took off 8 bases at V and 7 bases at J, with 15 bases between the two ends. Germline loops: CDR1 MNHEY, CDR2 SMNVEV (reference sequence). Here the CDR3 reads CASQSNTMEQYF. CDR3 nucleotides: TGTGCCAGCCAAAGCAATACTATGGAGCAGTACTTC.

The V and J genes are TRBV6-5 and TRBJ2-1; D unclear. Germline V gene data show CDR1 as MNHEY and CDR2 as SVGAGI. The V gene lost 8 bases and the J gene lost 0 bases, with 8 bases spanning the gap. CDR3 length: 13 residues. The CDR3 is CASLRFSYNEQFF. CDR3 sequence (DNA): TGTGCCAGCCTACGGTTCTCCTACAATGAGCAGTTCTTC.

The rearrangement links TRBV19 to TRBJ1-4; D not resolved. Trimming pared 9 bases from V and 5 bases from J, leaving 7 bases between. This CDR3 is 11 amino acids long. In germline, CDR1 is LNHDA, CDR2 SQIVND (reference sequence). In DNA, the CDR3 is TGTGCCAGCCAGAAGAATGAAAAACTGTTTTTT. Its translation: CASQKNEKLFF. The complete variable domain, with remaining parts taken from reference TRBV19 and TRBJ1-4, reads DGGITQSPKYLFRKEGQNVTLSCEQNLNHDAMYWYRQDPGQGLRLIYYSQIVNDFQKGDIAEGYSVSREKKESFPLTVTSAQKNPTAFYLCASQKNEKLFFGSGTQLSVL.

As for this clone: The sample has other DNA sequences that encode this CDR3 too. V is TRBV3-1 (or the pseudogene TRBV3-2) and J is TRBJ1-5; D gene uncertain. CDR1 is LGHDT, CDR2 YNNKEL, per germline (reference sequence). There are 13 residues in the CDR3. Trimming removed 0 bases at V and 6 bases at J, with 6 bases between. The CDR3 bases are TGTGCCAGCAGCCAAGAAGGAGGTCAGCCCCAGCATTTT. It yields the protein CASSQEGGQPQHF.